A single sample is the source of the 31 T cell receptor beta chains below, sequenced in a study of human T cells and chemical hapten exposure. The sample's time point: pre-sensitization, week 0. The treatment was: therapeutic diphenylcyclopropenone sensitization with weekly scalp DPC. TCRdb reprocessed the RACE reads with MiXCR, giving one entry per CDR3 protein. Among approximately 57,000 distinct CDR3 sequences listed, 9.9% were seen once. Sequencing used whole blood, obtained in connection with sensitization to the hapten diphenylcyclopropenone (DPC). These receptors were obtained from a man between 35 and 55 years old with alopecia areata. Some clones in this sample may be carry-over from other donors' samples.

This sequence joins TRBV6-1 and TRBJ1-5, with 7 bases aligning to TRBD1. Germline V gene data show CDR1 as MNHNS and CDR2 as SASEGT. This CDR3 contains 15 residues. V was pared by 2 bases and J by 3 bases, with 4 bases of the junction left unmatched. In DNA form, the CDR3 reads TGTGCCAGCAGTGAAACTGGACAGGTCAATCAGCCCCAGCATTTT. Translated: CASSETGQVNQPQHF.

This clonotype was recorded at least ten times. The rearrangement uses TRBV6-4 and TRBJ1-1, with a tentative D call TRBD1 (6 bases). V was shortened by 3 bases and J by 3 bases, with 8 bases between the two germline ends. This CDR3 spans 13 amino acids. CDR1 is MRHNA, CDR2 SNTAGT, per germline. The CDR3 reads CASSEDSYTEAFF. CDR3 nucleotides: TGTGCCAGCAGTGAGGACAGCTACACTGAAGCTTTCTTT.

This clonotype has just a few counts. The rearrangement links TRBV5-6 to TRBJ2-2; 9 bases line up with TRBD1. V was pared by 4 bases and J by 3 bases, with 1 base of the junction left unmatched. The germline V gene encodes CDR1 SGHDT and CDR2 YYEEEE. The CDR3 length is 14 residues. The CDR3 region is CASSRTGDTGELFF. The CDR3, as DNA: TGTGCCAGCAGCCGGACAGGGGACACCGGGGAGCTGTTTTTT.

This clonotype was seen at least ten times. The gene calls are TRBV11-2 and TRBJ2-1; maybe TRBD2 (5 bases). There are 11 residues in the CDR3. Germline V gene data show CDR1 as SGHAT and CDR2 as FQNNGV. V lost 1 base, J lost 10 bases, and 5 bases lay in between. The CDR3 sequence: CASSLAGEQFF. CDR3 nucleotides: TGTGCCAGCAGCTTAGCGGGAGAGCAGTTCTTC.

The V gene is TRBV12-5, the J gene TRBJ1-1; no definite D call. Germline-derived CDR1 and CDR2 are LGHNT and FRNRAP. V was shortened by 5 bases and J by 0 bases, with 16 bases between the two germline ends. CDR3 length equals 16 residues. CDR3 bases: TGTGCTAGTGGTCCCGGAGTGAGTACCCTGAACACTGAAGCTTTCTTT. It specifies CASGPGVSTLNTEAFF.

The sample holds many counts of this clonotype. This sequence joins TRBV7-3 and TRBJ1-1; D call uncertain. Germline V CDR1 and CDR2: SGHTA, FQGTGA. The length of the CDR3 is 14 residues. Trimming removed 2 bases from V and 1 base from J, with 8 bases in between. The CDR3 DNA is TGTGCCAGCAGCTTAGGGCAGTCGAACACTGAAGCTTTCTTT. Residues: CASSLGQSNTEAFF. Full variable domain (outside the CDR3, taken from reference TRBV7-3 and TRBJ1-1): GAGVSQTPSNKVTEKGKYVELRCDPISGHTALYWYRQSLGQGPEFLIYFQGTGAADDSGLPNDRFFAVRPEGSVSTLKIQRTERGDSAVYLCASSLGQSNTEAFFGQGTRLTVV.

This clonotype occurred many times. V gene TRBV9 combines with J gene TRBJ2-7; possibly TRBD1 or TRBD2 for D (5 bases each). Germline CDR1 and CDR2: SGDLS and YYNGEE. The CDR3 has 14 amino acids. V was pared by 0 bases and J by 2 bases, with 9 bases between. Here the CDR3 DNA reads TGTGCCAGCAGCGTAGGTGGGGACGCCTACGAGCAGTACTTC. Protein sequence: CASSVGGDAYEQYF.

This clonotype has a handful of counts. The CDR3 spells CASSLSPAGYGYTF. DNA of the CDR3: TGTGCCAGCAGTTTATCTCCGGCAGGCTATGGCTACACCTTC. V gene TRBV12-3 or TRBV12-4 combines with J gene TRBJ1-2, with no clear D. The CDR3 extends over 14 amino acids. Between the trimmed V and J ends, which lost 2 bases and 4 bases, there was a span of 11 bases.

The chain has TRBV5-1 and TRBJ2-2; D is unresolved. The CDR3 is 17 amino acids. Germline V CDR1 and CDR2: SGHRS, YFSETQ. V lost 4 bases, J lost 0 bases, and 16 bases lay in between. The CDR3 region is CASSPYGRPTNTGELFF. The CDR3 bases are TGCGCCAGCAGCCCGTACGGACGGCCGACGAACACCGGGGAGCTGTTTTTT.

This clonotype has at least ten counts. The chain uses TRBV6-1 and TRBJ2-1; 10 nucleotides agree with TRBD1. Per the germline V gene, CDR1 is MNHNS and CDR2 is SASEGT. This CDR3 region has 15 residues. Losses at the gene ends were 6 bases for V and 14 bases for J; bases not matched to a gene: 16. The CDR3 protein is CASRTSRDRGREKFF. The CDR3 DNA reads TGTGCCAGCAGAACTTCCCGGGACAGGGGACGGGAGAAGTTCTTC.

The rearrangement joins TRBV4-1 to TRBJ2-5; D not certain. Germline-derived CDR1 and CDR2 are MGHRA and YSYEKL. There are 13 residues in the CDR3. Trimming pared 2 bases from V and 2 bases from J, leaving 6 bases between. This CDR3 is CASSQQQQETQYF. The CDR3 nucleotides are TGCGCCAGCAGCCAACAACAGCAAGAGACCCAGTACTTC.

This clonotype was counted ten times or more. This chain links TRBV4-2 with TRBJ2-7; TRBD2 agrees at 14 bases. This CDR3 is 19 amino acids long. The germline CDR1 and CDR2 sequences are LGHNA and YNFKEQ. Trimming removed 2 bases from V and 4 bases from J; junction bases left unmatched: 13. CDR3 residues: CASSQPGTSGSRKEYEQYF. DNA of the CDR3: TGTGCCAGCAGCCAACCCGGGACTAGCGGGAGCCGAAAGGAGTACGAGCAGTACTTC.

The CDR3 DNA sequence: TGCGCCAGCAGCCCGGGGACAGGGGGCGCAAAGAACTATGGCTACACCTTC. Translation gives CASSPGTGGAKNYGYTF. The rearrangement joins TRBV5-1 to TRBJ1-2, with 12 bases that match TRBD1. This CDR3 is 17 amino acids long. Germline CDR1 reads SGHRS; CDR2 reads YFSETQ. Trimming cost V 4 bases and J 2 bases; bases outside gene matches: 9.

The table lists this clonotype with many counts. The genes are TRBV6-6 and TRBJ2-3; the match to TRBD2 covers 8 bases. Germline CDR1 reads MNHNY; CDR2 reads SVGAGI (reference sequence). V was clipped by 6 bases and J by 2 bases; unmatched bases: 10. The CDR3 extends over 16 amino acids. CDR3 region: CASRPRAGGSTDTQYF. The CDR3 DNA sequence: TGTGCCAGCAGACCCAGGGCGGGAGGCTCCACAGATACGCAGTATTTT.

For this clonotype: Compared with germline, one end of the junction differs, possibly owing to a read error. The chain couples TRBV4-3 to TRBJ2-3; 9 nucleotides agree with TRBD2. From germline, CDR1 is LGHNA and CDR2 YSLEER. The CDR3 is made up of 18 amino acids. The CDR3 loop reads CASSEDRKTSGSTDTQYF. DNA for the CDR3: TGCGCCAGCAGCGAAGATCGAAAGACTAGCGGCAGCACAGATACGCAGTATTTT.

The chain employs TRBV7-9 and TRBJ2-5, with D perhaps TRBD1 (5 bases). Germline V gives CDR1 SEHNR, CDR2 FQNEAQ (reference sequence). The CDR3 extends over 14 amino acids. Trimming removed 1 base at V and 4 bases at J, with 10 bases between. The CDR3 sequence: CASSLGQSLETQYF. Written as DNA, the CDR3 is TGTGCCAGCAGCTTAGGACAGTCTTTAGAGACCCAGTACTTC. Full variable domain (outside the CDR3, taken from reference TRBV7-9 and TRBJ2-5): DTGVSQNPRHKITKRGQNVTFRCDPISEHNRLYWYRQTLGQGPEFLTYFQNEAQLEKSRLLSDRFSAERPKGSFSTLEIQRTEQGDSAMYLCASSLGQSLETQYFGPGTRLLVL.

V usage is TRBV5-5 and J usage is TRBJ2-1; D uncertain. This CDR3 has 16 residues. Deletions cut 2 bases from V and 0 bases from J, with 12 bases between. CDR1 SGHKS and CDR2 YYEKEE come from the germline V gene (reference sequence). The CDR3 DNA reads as TGTGCCAGCAGCTTCATCCTTGCCTACTCCTACAATGAGCAGTTCTTC. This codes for CASSFILAYSYNEQFF.

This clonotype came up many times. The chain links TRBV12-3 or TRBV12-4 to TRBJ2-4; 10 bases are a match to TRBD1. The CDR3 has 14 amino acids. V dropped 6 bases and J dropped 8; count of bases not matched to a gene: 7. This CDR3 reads CASRGTGAGYIQYF. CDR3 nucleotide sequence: TGTGCCAGCAGAGGGACAGGGGCTGGGTACATTCAGTACTTC.

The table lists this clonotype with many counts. Here the CDR3 reads CASSFSGGPSQYF. The DNA of the CDR3 is TGTGCCAGCAGCTTTTCTGGGGGGCCCAGTCAGTACTTC. The chain carries TRBV7-2 and TRBJ2-4; tentatively, D is TRBD1 or TRBD2 (6 bases each). The germline V and J ends were trimmed by 3 bases and 12 bases, with 15 bases remaining between them. Germline V CDR1 and CDR2: SGHTA, FQGNSA. The CDR3 is 13 amino acids. The whole variable domain, filled in from reference TRBV7-2 and TRBJ2-4, reads GAGVSQSPSNKVTEKGKDVELRCDPISGHTALYWYRQSLGQGLEFLIYFQGNSAPDKSGLPSDRFSAERTGGSVSTLTIQRTQQEDSAVYLCASSFSGGPSQYFGAGTRLSVL.

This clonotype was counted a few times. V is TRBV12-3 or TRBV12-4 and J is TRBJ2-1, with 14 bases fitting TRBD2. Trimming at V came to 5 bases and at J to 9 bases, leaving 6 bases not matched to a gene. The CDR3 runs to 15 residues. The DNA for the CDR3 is TGTGCCAGCAGTGGGGGACTAGCGGGAGTATCTGAGCAGTTCTTC. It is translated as CASSGGLAGVSEQFF.

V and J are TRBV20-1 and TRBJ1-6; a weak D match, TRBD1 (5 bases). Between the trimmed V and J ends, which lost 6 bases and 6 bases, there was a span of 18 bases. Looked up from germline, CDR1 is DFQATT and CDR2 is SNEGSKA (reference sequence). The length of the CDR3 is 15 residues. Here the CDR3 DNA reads TGCAGTGCGAGTCCTTGGGGAGGGGTTAATTCACCCCTCCACTTT. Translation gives CSASPWGGVNSPLHF.

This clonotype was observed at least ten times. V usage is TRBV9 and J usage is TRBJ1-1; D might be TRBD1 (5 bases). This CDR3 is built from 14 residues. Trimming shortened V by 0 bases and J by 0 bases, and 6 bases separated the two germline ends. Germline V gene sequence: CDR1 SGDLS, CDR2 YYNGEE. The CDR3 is CASSVEQVNTEAFF. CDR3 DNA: TGTGCCAGCAGCGTAGAACAGGTGAACACTGAAGCTTTCTTT.

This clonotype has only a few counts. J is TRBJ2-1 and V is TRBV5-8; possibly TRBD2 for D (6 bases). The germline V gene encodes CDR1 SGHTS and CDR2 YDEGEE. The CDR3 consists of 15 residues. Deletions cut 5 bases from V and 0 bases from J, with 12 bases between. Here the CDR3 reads CASSSGLRSYNEQFF. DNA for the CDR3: TGTGCCAGCAGTTCCGGACTACGCTCCTACAATGAGCAGTTCTTC.

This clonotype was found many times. The CDR3 nucleotides read TGTGCCAGCAGTCCTCCAGCAAATGAGCAGTTCTTC. This translates into CASSPPANEQFF. The genes are TRBV6-2 or TRBV6-3 and TRBJ2-1; unclear D gene. V lost 5 bases and J lost 7, with 9 bases in between. This CDR3 has 12 amino acids. Germline loops: CDR1 MNHEY, CDR2 SVGEGT.

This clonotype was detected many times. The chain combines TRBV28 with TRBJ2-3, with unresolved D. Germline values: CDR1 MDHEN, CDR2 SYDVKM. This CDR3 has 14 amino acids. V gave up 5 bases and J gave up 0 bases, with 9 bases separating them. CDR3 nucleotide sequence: TGTGCCAGCAGTGCAAGCTTTAGCACAGATACGCAGTATTTT. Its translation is CASSASFSTDTQYF.

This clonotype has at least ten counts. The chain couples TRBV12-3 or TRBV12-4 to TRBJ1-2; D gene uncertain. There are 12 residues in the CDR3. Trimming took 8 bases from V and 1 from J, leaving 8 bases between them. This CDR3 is CASGLVNYGYTF. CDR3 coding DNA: TGTGCCAGCGGCCTAGTTAACTATGGCTACACCTTC.

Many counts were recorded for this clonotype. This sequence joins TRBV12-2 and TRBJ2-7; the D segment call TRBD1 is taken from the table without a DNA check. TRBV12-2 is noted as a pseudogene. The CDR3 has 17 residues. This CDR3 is CASRLALAGQVLYEQYF. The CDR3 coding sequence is TGTGCAAGTCGCTTAGCACTGGCGGGACAGGTGCTCTACGAGCAGTACTTC.

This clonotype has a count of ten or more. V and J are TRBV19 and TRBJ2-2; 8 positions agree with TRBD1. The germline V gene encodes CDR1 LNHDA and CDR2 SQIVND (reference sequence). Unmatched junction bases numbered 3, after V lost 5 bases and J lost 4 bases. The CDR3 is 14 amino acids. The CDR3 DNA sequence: TGTGCCAGTAGTTCCAGGGGGCGCACCGGGGAGCTGTTTTTT. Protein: CASSSRGRTGELFF.

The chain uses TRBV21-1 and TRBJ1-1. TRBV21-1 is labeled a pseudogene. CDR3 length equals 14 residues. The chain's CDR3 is CASSKALAGTEAFF. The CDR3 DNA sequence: TGTGCCAGCAGCAAAGCGCTTGCGGGAACTGAAGCTTTCTTT.

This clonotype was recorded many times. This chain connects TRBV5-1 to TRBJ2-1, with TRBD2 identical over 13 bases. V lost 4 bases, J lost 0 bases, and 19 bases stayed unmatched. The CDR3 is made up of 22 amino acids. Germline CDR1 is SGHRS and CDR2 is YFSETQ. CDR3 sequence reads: CASSPDRGPGLAGTSSYNEQFF. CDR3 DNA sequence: TGCGCCAGCAGCCCGGACAGGGGACCGGGACTAGCGGGAACGAGCTCCTACAATGAGCAGTTCTTC.

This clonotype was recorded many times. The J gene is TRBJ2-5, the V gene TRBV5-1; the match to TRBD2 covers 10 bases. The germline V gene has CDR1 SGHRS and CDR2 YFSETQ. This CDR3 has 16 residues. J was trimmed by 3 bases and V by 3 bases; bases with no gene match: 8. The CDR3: CASSSMSGLAKETQYF. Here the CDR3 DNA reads TGCGCCAGCAGCTCGATGTCGGGACTAGCGAAAGAGACCCAGTACTTC.